A selection of T cell receptor beta chains follows, all from one sample in a study of T-cell reconstitution after alpha-beta-depleted transplantation in children. TCRdb re-analysed the PCR reads in MiXCR, keeping a single row per CDR3 protein. The sample consists of 190,000 or so distinct CDR3 sequences, over 5.5% of them appearing once. Here the sequenced sample was PBMCs from the stem cell graft donor, taken from the stem cell graft. These receptors originate from a human donor who donated a stem cell graft to a child with Wiskott-Aldrich syndrome. Each CDR3 is given with its conserved first and last residue. A D gene is named only where the DNA matches it firmly. Rows give clone size only sometimes, using once, few, many, or a class for an expanded clone.

>many|TRBV7-2|TRBJ2-1|NA
CASSLAAGRDEQFF
TGTGCCAGCAGCTTAGCGGCTGGCAGGGATGAGCAGTTCTTC
>many|TRBV2|TRBJ1-4|NA
CASSAGPPEKLFF
TGTGCCAGCAGCGCCGGGCCCCCTGAAAAACTGTTTTTT
>many|TRBV10-3|TRBJ1-1|NA
CAISDRNTEAFF
TGTGCCATCAGTGACAGGAACACTGAAGCTTTCTTT
>many|TRBV12-3/TRBV12-4|TRBJ2-3|NA
CASSLASQRNTQYF
TGTGCCAGCAGTTTAGCTAGCCAAAGGAATACGCAGTATTTT
>many|TRBV6-1|TRBJ2-7|TRBD1
CASTPGQGAYEQYF
TGTGCCAGCACACCGGGACAGGGGGCCTACGAGCAGTACTTC
>many|TRBV6-2/TRBV6-3|TRBJ2-7|NA
CASSYPTQGRTYF
TGTGCCAGCAGTTACCCGACTCAGGGACGGACGTACTTC
>few|TRBV12-3/TRBV12-4|TRBJ1-6|NA
CASTGKTDGPYNSPLHF
TGTGCCAGCACCGGGAAAACGGACGGACCTTATAATTCACCCCTCCACTTT
>many|TRBV5-1|TRBJ2-1|TRBD2
CASNLGDGSGGYNEQFF
TGCGCCAGCAATTTGGGGGACGGTAGCGGGGGCTACAATGAGCAGTTCTTC
>many|TRBV12-3/TRBV12-4|TRBJ2-5|TRBD1
CASSFRTGPIQETQYF
TGTGCCAGCAGTTTCCGGACAGGACCCATCCAAGAGACCCAGTACTTC
>many|TRBV18|TRBJ1-5|NA
CASSPHKGQPQHF
TGTGCCAGCTCACCACATAAGGGTCAGCCCCAGCATTTT
>many|TRBV24-1|TRBJ1-2|NA
CATSDLIRGYTF
TGTGCCACCAGTGATTTAATTAGGGGCTACACCTTC
>NA|TRBV20-1|TRBJ2-2|NA
CSARDMGTEVGELFF
TGCAGTGCTAGAGATATGGGTACGGAGGTTGGGGAGCTGTTTTTT
>many|TRBV10-3|TRBJ2-7|TRBD2
CAISVASGDYEQYF
TGTGCCATCAGTGTTGCTAGCGGAGATTACGAGCAGTACTTC
>few|TRBV2|TRBJ1-6|TRBD1
CASSEARAGGNSPLHF
TGTGCCAGCAGTGAAGCGCGGGCAGGGGGCAACTCACCCCTCCACTTT
>many|TRBV20-1|TRBJ1-1|NA
CSAFEAGPDTEAFF
TGCAGTGCCTTCGAGGCGGGGCCGGACACTGAAGCTTTCTTT
>NA|TRBV5-1|TRBJ2-1|TRBD2
CASSHFGGGAYNEQFF
TGCGCCAGCAGCCACTTCGGCGGGGGAGCTTACAATGAGCAGTTCTTC
>many|TRBV12-3/TRBV12-4|TRBJ2-7|NA
CASSFVGSLPTYEQYF
TGTGCCAGCAGTTTCGTCGGTTCCCTCCCTACCTACGAGCAGTACTTC
>few|TRBV27|TRBJ2-5|NA
CASTPLGSGETQYF
TGTGCCAGCACTCCCCTGGGCAGCGGCGAGACCCAGTACTTC